This passage covers 8 T cell receptor beta chains from one sample sequenced in a study of early T cells in non-severe SARS-CoV-2 infection (dated by TCRdb to the early 2020s). The protocol used for the library was 5' RACE. Sequencing relied on a NextSeq 500. The public reads were run again by TCRdb, first through fastp at Q25 and then through MiXCR, and only productive beta chains were kept. Entries are consolidated by CDR3 protein sequence, retaining the most common genes and DNA. This sample comprises tens of thousands of distinct CDR3 sequences, roughly 5% of them detected only once. The leading ten clones occupy roughly 27% of the sample. The sample consisted of whole blood. These receptors came from an adult who was a healthcare worker with PCR-confirmed SARS-CoV-2 infection or an uninfected control (not recorded which).

The chain employs TRBV3-1 and TRBJ2-7, with TRBD2 identical over 12 bases. CDR3 length: 16 residues. Germline loops: CDR1 LGHDT, CDR2 YNNKEL (reference sequence). V shed 1 base, J shed 5 bases, and the junction held 6 bases outside the gene matches. The CDR3 here is CASSQGQTSGGHEQYF. CDR3 bases: TGTGCCAGCAGCCAAGGGCAGACTAGCGGGGGCCACGAGCAGTACTTC.

The chain couples TRBV10-2 to TRBJ1-3; D unresolved. The CDR3 has 15 amino acids. CDR1 and CDR2 from the germline V gene are WSHSY and SAAADI. Trimming took off 0 bases at V and 2 bases at J, with 8 bases between the two ends. CDR3 amino acids: CASSESPGAGNTIYF. The CDR3 DNA reads as TGCGCCAGCAGTGAGTCCCCAGGAGCTGGAAACACCATATATTTT.

This clonotype has ten or more counts. The rearrangement uses TRBV28 and TRBJ2-5; D possibly corresponds to TRBD2 (6 bases). Germline V CDR1 and CDR2: MDHEN, SYDVKM. This CDR3 has 15 amino acids. V shed 3 bases and J shed 4 bases, with 15 bases lying between them. The CDR3 DNA reads TGTGCCAGCAGTTTCAAGGGAGGCATCGGAGAGACCCAGTACTTC. This gives the protein CASSFKGGIGETQYF.

This chain links TRBV11-2 with TRBJ2-1; D unresolved. The germline CDR1 and CDR2 sequences are SGHAT and FQNNGV. With 5 bases removed from V and 8 bases from J, the gap between germline ends came to 10 bases. This CDR3 comprises 12 residues. The CDR3 bases are TGTGCCAGCAGCCCTTCGAGTGATGAGCAGTTCTTC. Translation: CASSPSSDEQFF.

The chain has TRBV20-1 and TRBJ2-7; D is possibly TRBD2 (6 bases). This CDR3 is 14 amino acids long. The germline V and J ends were trimmed by 4 bases and 7 bases, with 20 bases remaining between them. CDR1 is DFQATT and CDR2 is SNEGSKA in the germline V gene (reference sequence). This chain's CDR3 is CSAIIGGMALEQYF. CDR3 bases: TGCAGTGCTATTATCGGCGGGATGGCTTTGGAGCAGTACTTC.

Notes on this clonotype: This could be a read error, since a much larger clone is one nucleotide away. This rearrangement joins TRBV27 to TRBJ2-2; D gene uncertain. Germline assignment: CDR1 MNHEY and CDR2 SMNVEV (reference sequence). There are 14 residues in the CDR3. Here the CDR3 DNA reads TGTGTCAGCAGGATGGGGTCCTTTCCCGGGGAGCTGTTTTTT. Its protein is CVSRMGSFPGELFF.

This clonotype was counted ten times or more. The rearrangement uses TRBV12-5 and TRBJ2-5, with D tentatively TRBD1 (6 bases). CDR3 size: 14 residues. The V end was cut by 4 bases, the J end by 4 bases, with 13 bases between. Germline assignment: CDR1 LGHNT and CDR2 FRNRAP. As DNA, the CDR3 is TGTGCTAGTGGTTACCTAGACAGGCGAGAGACCCAGTACTTC. Translation gives CASGYLDRRETQYF.

The rearrangement uses TRBV12-3 or TRBV12-4 and TRBJ1-1; D gene unclear. The CDR3 is 12 residues long. V lost 5 bases, J lost 7 bases, and 11 bases lay in between. CDR3 loop: CASSERRREAFF. In nucleotides, the CDR3 is TGTGCCAGCAGTGAGAGGAGGCGTGAAGCTTTCTTT.